The 30 T cell receptor beta chains listed next were all sequenced from one sample in a study of blood T cell repertoires in COVID-19. The table came from immunoSEQ multiplex PCR; TCRdb's copy has only in-frame clones and leaves some out. The sample carries 45,000 to 70,000 clones, 80% to 85% recorded once. Sequenced input: peripheral blood. The source is a woman older than 75 with acute or convalescent COVID-19.

The V gene is TRBV6-5, the J gene TRBJ1-2; 7 bases are shared with TRBD1. Germline V gene sequence: CDR1 MNHEY, CDR2 SVGAGI. The V and J ends lost 6 bases and 2 bases, in that order; junction bases with no gene match: 3. The CDR3 contains 13 residues. The CDR3 DNA is TGTGCCAGCAGGCCCAGGGGGAACTATGGCTACACCTTC. Translated: CASRPRGNYGYTF.

The chain has TRBV4-1 and TRBJ2-1; TRBD1 matches at 7 bases. This CDR3 comprises 16 residues. Germline CDR1 reads MGHRA; CDR2 reads YSYEKL. The V segment lost 1 base and the J segment 4 bases; nucleotides outside the gene matches: 7. CDR3 coding DNA: TGCGCCAGCAGCCAAGCCTGGGGACAGCCTTACAATGAGCAGTTCTTC. Translating gives CASSQAWGQPYNEQFF.

This sequence joins TRBV6-1 and TRBJ1-2, with D unresolved. CDR3 size: 15 residues. CDR1 and CDR2 (germline): MNHNS, SASEGT. With 0 bases removed from V and 2 bases from J, the gap between germline ends came to 10 bases. The CDR3 DNA is TGTGCCAGCAGTGAAGCCGTTGCGGTGAACTATGGCTACACCTTC. Residues: CASSEAVAVNYGYTF.

The chain recombines TRBV7-2 with TRBJ1-6, with D hard to call. Germline CDR1 and CDR2: SGHTA and FQGNSA. V was trimmed by 2 bases and J by 7 bases, leaving 3 bases between them. The CDR3 covers 12 residues. CDR3 in DNA: TGTGCCAGCAGCTTACAGAATTCACCCCTCCACTTT. This translates into CASSLQNSPLHF.

V and J are TRBV10-2 and TRBJ1-6, with 8 bases matching TRBD1. With 6 bases clipped from V and 7 bases from J, the junction kept 8 bases outside the gene matches. The length of the CDR3 is 15 residues. CDR1 WSHSY and CDR2 SAAADI come from the germline V gene. The CDR3 here is CASREDRVGNSPLHF. The CDR3 DNA reads as TGCGCCAGCAGGGAGGACAGGGTGGGAAATTCACCCCTCCACTTT.

V is TRBV14 and J is TRBJ1-6; D not resolved. V lost 4 bases, J lost 9 bases, and 13 bases lay in between. This CDR3 has 14 amino acids. Germline CDR1 SGHDN, CDR2 FVKESK. Here the CDR3 reads CASSPRLGSSPLHF. CDR3 nucleotides: TGTGCCAGCAGCCCTCGACTGGGGAGTTCACCCCTCCACTTT.

The chain uses TRBV11-3 and TRBJ2-2, with D possibly being TRBD2 (5 bases). This CDR3 is 15 amino acids long. V dropped 5 bases and J dropped 6 bases, with 16 bases sitting between them. The germline V gene encodes CDR1 SGHNT and CDR2 YENEEA. The CDR3 nucleotides read TGTGCCAGCAGCCCCGAAGGAGGACGTTCCGGGGAGCTGTTTTTT. Amino acid sequence: CASSPEGGRSGELFF. The full variable domain, rest sourced from reference TRBV11-3 and TRBJ2-2, is EAGVVQSPRYKIIEKKQPVAFWCNPISGHNTLYWYLQNLGQGPELLIRYENEEAVDDSQLPKDRFSAERLKGVDSTLKIQPAELGDSAVYLCASSPEGGRSGELFFGEGSRLTVL.

The genes are TRBV9 and TRBJ1-2; maybe TRBD1 (6 bases). Trimming cost V 6 bases and J 4 bases, with 22 bases left between them. Germline V gives CDR1 SGDLS, CDR2 YYNGEE. The length of the CDR3 is 16 residues. The DNA of the CDR3 is TGTGCCAGCACCATGGATCCAGGGGTCCCCTTCTATGGCTACACCTTC. It codes for CASTMDPGVPFYGYTF.

This chain connects TRBV18 to TRBJ2-7; tentative D call: TRBD2 (6 bases). The CDR3 spans 16 residues. Germline values: CDR1 KGHSH, CDR2 LQKENI. V was shortened by 4 bases and J by 5 bases, with 21 bases between the two germline ends. CDR3 sequence reads: CASSQNPSGTGDEQYF. The CDR3 DNA is TGTGCCAGCTCACAAAATCCATCCGGGACTGGGGACGAGCAGTACTTC.

This clone showed up just a few times. The V call is TRBV10-3, the J call TRBJ1-1; D may be TRBD1 (6 bases). V lost 3 bases and J 7 bases, leaving 18 bases between the germline ends. This CDR3 contains 15 residues. The germline V gene encodes CDR1 ENHRY and CDR2 SYGVKD. CDR3 nucleotides: TGTGCCATCAGTGACAGGGGTGTGGGTAATAGTGAAGCTTTCTTT. Translation gives CAISDRGVGNSEAFF.

The J gene is TRBJ2-1, the V gene TRBV5-8, with D perhaps TRBD2 (6 bases). V was cut by 1 base and J by 0 bases, with 14 bases left in between. Germline values: CDR1 SGHTS, CDR2 YDEGEE. The CDR3 contains 17 residues. Here the CDR3 DNA reads TGTGCCAGCAGCTTGTTTTTCGGTAGCGGCTCCTACAATGAGCAGTTCTTC. Translation: CASSLFFGSGSYNEQFF.

The genes are TRBV6-4 and TRBJ1-1, with D possibly matching TRBD1 (5 bases). Per germline, CDR1 MRHNA and CDR2 SNTAGT. The CDR3 loop spans 14 amino acids. Trimming removed 2 bases from V and 3 bases from J, with 10 bases in between. CDR3 sequence (DNA): TGTGCCAGCAGTGACCGGGGGTTAGACACTGAAGCTTTCTTT. This encodes CASSDRGLDTEAFF.

The gene calls are TRBV6-5 and TRBJ2-7, with a weak D call TRBD1 (5 bases). Germline assignment: CDR1 MNHEY and CDR2 SVGAGI. The V end lost 8 bases, the J end lost 3 bases, and 8 bases lay between the germline ends. The CDR3 consists of 11 residues. This CDR3 is CASSTVYEQYF. CDR3 nucleotides: TGTGCCAGCTCGACAGTCTACGAGCAGTACTTC.

The chain recombines TRBV5-1 with TRBJ1-4; D gene ambiguous. The CDR3 runs 16 residues. Deletions cut 6 bases from V and 0 bases from J, with 15 bases between. Germline V gives CDR1 SGHRS, CDR2 YFSETQ. The CDR3, as DNA: TGCGCCAGCAACAATTCACCGGGTGCAACTAATGAAAAACTGTTTTTT. It is translated as CASNNSPGATNEKLFF.

V is TRBV6-4 and J is TRBJ1-1; weak D call: TRBD1 (5 bases). The CDR3 spans 14 residues. The V end lost 7 bases, the J end lost 4 bases, and 16 bases lay between the germline ends. Germline V gene data show CDR1 as MRHNA and CDR2 as SNTAGT. The CDR3 region is CASKRGAEVTEAFF. CDR3 DNA: TGTGCCAGCAAGCGGGGCGCGGAGGTCACTGAAGCTTTCTTT.

The rearrangement uses TRBV27 and TRBJ2-3, with TRBD2 matching 14 bases. J was trimmed by 6 bases and V by 4 bases; bases with no gene match: 3. CDR1 is MNHEY and CDR2 is SMNVEV in the germline V gene (reference sequence). The CDR3 totals 15 residues. The CDR3 is CASSSWTSGGDTQYF. CDR3 coding DNA: TGTGCCAGCAGTTCTTGGACTAGCGGGGGGGATACGCAGTATTTT.

J is TRBJ2-3 and V is TRBV11-2, with TRBD2 identical over 7 bases. The ends lost 5 bases at V and 2 bases at J; junction bases unmatched: 10. The CDR3 is made up of 16 amino acids. From germline, CDR1 is SGHAT and CDR2 FQNNGV. In DNA, the CDR3 is TGTGCCAGCAGCACCGGGTGGCGGGGGAACACAGATACGCAGTATTTT. It encodes CASSTGWRGNTDTQYF.

The chain carries TRBV18 and TRBJ2-5; 7 nucleotides agree with TRBD2. Germline-derived CDR1 and CDR2 are KGHSH and LQKENI. J was trimmed by 1 base and V by 4 bases; bases with no gene match: 9. The CDR3 length is 16 residues. The CDR3 DNA follows: TGTGCCAGCTCACTTCGCCGGGACTACCTCCAAGAGACCCAGTACTTC. Its protein is CASSLRRDYLQETQYF.

The rearrangement links TRBV5-1 to TRBJ2-7; the D is unclear. In germline, CDR1 is SGHRS, CDR2 YFSETQ. The CDR3 sequence is 14 residues long. V dropped 1 base and J dropped 3 bases, with 11 bases sitting between them. Written as DNA, the CDR3 is TGCGCCAGCAGCTTGCTACAGACAAACTACGAGCAGTACTTC. Translating gives CASSLLQTNYEQYF.

The chain is built from TRBV3-1 (or the pseudogene TRBV3-2) and TRBJ2-5; D call uncertain. Germline V gene sequence: CDR1 LGHDT, CDR2 YNNKEL (reference sequence). The CDR3 is 11 amino acids. Trimming left V 3 bases short and J 3 bases short, with 2 bases between. In nucleotides, the CDR3 is TGTGCCAGCAGCCACGAAGAGACCCAGTACTTC. Translated, it gives CASSHEETQYF.

The gene calls are TRBV5-3 and TRBJ1-2, with D uncertain. TRBV5-3 qualifies as an ORF whose function is uncertain. This CDR3 is built from 15 residues. V was clipped by 1 base and J by 2 bases, with 12 bases between them. The CDR3 nucleotides are TGTGCCAGAAGCTTGCCACAGAATGCAAACTATGGCTACACCTTC. Its protein is CARSLPQNANYGYTF.

V usage is TRBV4-1 and J usage is TRBJ1-2; TRBD1 matches at 10 bases. The CDR3 has 15 residues. V shed 4 bases, J shed 5 bases, and the junction held 7 bases outside the gene matches. Germline V gives CDR1 MGHRA, CDR2 YSYEKL. DNA for the CDR3: TGCGCCAGCAGCCTGTCGACAGGGGGCGAATATGGCTACACCTTC. This encodes CASSLSTGGEYGYTF.

This chain joins TRBV20-1 and TRBJ2-7; tentatively, D is TRBD1 (6 bases). The germline V gene encodes CDR1 DFQATT and CDR2 SNEGSKA (reference sequence). The CDR3 runs to 15 residues. The germline V and J ends were trimmed by 3 bases and 1 base, with 16 bases remaining between them. The CDR3 nucleotides read TGCAGTGCTAGTTCCCGTAAGGGGGTTTCCTACGAGCAGTACTTC. Amino acids: CSASSRKGVSYEQYF.

This clone appeared a few times. The genes are TRBV7-2 and TRBJ1-2; 8 bases are a match to TRBD1. From germline, CDR1 is SGHTA and CDR2 FQGNSA. There are 13 residues in the CDR3. The V segment lost 5 bases and the J segment 4 bases; nucleotides outside the gene matches: 3. The CDR3 spells CASSLTGGYGYTF. In nucleotides, the CDR3 is TGTGCCAGCAGCCTCACAGGGGGCTATGGCTACACCTTC.

The CDR3 coding sequence is TGTGCCAGTAGTATCGGGGACAATCAGCCCCAGCATTTT. Residues: CASSIGDNQPQHF. This chain links TRBV19 with TRBJ1-5; D remains ambiguous. Trimming pared 3 bases from V and 3 bases from J, leaving 6 bases between. CDR1 is LNHDA, CDR2 SQIVND, per germline (reference sequence). This CDR3 contains 13 residues.

This clone was picked up one time. CDR3 nucleotides: TGCGCCAGCAGCTTGGGGCGGGGGGCCAACACAGATACGCAGTATTTT. It yields the protein CASSLGRGANTDTQYF. The gene calls are TRBV5-1 and TRBJ2-3, with 8 bases that match TRBD2. Looked up from germline, CDR1 is SGHRS and CDR2 is YFSETQ. The CDR3 is 16 amino acids. J lost 2 bases, V lost 0 bases, and 5 bases had no gene match.

V and J are TRBV5-6 and TRBJ2-1; weak D call: TRBD2 (6 bases). Germline V gene lookup returns CDR1 SGHDT and CDR2 YYEEEE. Between the trimmed V and J ends, which lost 5 bases and 6 bases, there was a span of 15 bases. CDR3 length equals 14 residues. Here the CDR3 reads CASSTGDWGNEQFF. Here the CDR3 DNA reads TGTGCCAGCAGTACCGGGGACTGGGGCAATGAGCAGTTCTTC.

The chain recombines TRBV24-1 with TRBJ2-2; D possibly corresponds to TRBD2 (6 bases). The V end lost 9 bases, the J end lost 5 bases, and 15 bases lay between the germline ends. The CDR3 extends over 14 amino acids. Germline CDR1 is KGHDR and CDR2 is SFDVKD. The CDR3 here is CATSLGGGTGELFF. In DNA, the CDR3 is TGTGCCACCTCCCTCGGGGGAGGAACCGGGGAGCTGTTTTTT.

The genes are TRBV30 and TRBJ1-5; TRBD1 agrees at 9 bases. This CDR3 spans 16 amino acids. The germline V gene has CDR1 GTSNPN and CDR2 SVGIG (reference sequence). The V and J ends lost 2 bases and 3 bases, in that order; junction bases with no gene match: 8. The CDR3 region is CAWSPPGTGFNQPQHF. The CDR3 nucleotides read TGTGCCTGGAGTCCTCCCGGGACAGGGTTCAATCAGCCCCAGCATTTT. The full variable domain, completed using reference TRBV30 and TRBJ1-5, is SQTIHQWPATLVQPVGSPLSLECTVEGTSNPNLYWYRQAAGRGLQLLFYSVGIGQISSEVPQNLSASRPQDRQFILSSKKLLLSDSGFYLCAWSPPGTGFNQPQHFGDGTRLSIL.

The V and J genes are TRBV6-1 and TRBJ2-7, with 10 nucleotides matching TRBD2. The germline CDR1 and CDR2 sequences are MNHNS and SASEGT. This CDR3 has 18 residues. With 2 bases clipped from V and 0 bases from J, the junction kept 10 bases outside the gene matches. CDR3 sequence: CASSEMLVAGGSSYEQYF. The CDR3 nucleotides are TGTGCCAGCAGTGAAATGTTGGTAGCGGGGGGTAGCTCCTACGAGCAGTACTTC.